The 32 T cell receptor beta chains below were found in one sample sequenced in a study of blood T cell repertoires in COVID-19. The repertoire was sequenced with immunoSEQ multiplex PCR; TCRdb's copy has only in-frame clones and lacks some. Altogether around 72,000 clones are present, roughly 82% being singletons, with the ten largest covering roughly 1.9%. The sequencing sample was made of peripheral blood. All receptors come from a woman in her sixties with acute or convalescent COVID-19.

The genes are TRBV6-5 and TRBJ1-5; no reliable D call. V lost 6 bases, J lost 4 bases, and 16 bases lay in between. Germline assignment: CDR1 MNHEY and CDR2 SVGAGI. The CDR3 covers 15 residues. The CDR3 nucleotides are TGTGCCAGCAGACAAGCGTTTGGTGGAAATCAGCCCCAGCATTTT. It specifies CASRQAFGGNQPQHF.

The rearrangement uses TRBV9 and TRBJ1-1; no definite D call. The CDR3 length is 13 residues. V gave up 2 bases and J gave up 1 base, with 6 bases separating them. Germline V gene lookup returns CDR1 SGDLS and CDR2 YYNGEE. CDR3 region: CASSVLWNTEAFF. The CDR3, as DNA: TGTGCCAGCAGCGTCCTTTGGAACACTGAAGCTTTCTTT.

Here the CDR3 DNA reads TGTGCCAGCAGTTCGCCCGGGACAGGGGGCGGCTACACCTTC. Its protein is CASSSPGTGGGYTF. The chain uses TRBV28 and TRBJ1-2; 12 nucleotides align to TRBD1. CDR1 and CDR2 from the germline V gene are MDHEN and SYDVKM. V dropped 4 bases and J dropped 8; count of bases not matched to a gene: 5. The CDR3 has 14 amino acids.

This chain uses TRBV19 with TRBJ2-5; tentative D call: TRBD1 (6 bases). This CDR3 has 16 amino acids. The germline gives CDR1 LNHDA, CDR2 SQIVND (reference sequence). V lost 2 bases and J lost 2, with 15 bases in between. The CDR3 loop reads CASSISRGGVQETQYF. CDR3 nucleotides: TGTGCCAGTAGTATAAGTAGAGGGGGTGTACAAGAGACCCAGTACTTC.

This chain joins TRBV28 and TRBJ2-3, with a weak D call TRBD1 (6 bases). The CDR3 has 15 residues. V was shortened by 6 bases and J by 3 bases, with 16 bases between the two germline ends. Germline V gene lookup returns CDR1 MDHEN and CDR2 SYDVKM. The CDR3 DNA reads TGTGCCAGCAGCACAGGTGGGGGCCTGACAGATACGCAGTATTTT. Its protein product is CASSTGGGLTDTQYF.

V and J are TRBV30 and TRBJ2-1; D call uncertain. Trimming took off 3 bases at V and 13 bases at J, with 13 bases between the two ends. Germline V CDR1 and CDR2: GTSNPN, SVGIG (reference sequence). The CDR3 runs 11 residues. CDR3 DNA sequence: TGTGCCTGGAGCATCGATAGTATACAGTTCTTC. Translating gives CAWSIDSIQFF.

V gene TRBV6-5 combines with J gene TRBJ2-1; 10 nucleotides line up with TRBD2. This CDR3 has 15 residues. CDR1 MNHEY and CDR2 SVGAGI come from the germline V gene. J was trimmed by 3 bases and V by 7 bases; bases with no gene match: 6. The CDR3 is CASTPLAGDYNEQFF. The CDR3 DNA follows: TGTGCCAGCACCCCTCTAGCGGGAGACTACAATGAGCAGTTCTTC.

The CDR3 reads CASERTGVQYF. CDR3 in DNA: TGTGCCAGCGAGAGGACAGGGGTACAGTATTTT. This chain joins TRBV6-5 and TRBJ2-3, with TRBD1 matching over 9 bases. Germline V CDR1 and CDR2: MNHEY, SVGAGI. The V and J ends lost 8 bases and 12 bases, in that order; junction bases with no gene match: 6. The CDR3 runs to 11 residues.

This chain joins TRBV5-1 and TRBJ1-4; 8 nucleotides line up with TRBD1. The germline gives CDR1 SGHRS, CDR2 YFSETQ. This CDR3 has 14 amino acids. The junction had 7 bases not matched to a gene; V was cut back by 4 bases and J by 8 bases. In nucleotides, the CDR3 is TGCGCCAGCAGCCTGGGACAGGAGCACGAAAAACTGTTTTTT. Translation: CASSLGQEHEKLFF.

The chain joins TRBV2 to TRBJ1-6; 7 bases are a match to TRBD1. The length of the CDR3 is 19 residues. Germline V gene data show CDR1 as SNHLY and CDR2 as FYNNEI. V lost 4 bases, J lost 0 bases, and 12 bases stayed unmatched. The CDR3 spells CASSASGTAINSYNSPLHF. The CDR3 bases are TGTGCCAGCAGTGCCTCCGGGACAGCAATTAACTCCTATAATTCACCCCTCCACTTT.

The V call is TRBV5-1, the J call TRBJ1-4, with TRBD1 as a possible D gene (5 bases). Germline V CDR1 and CDR2: SGHRS, YFSETQ. V was trimmed by 1 base and J by 6 bases, leaving 16 bases between them. The CDR3 extends over 16 amino acids. The CDR3 is CASSLTGPRSDEKLFF. The DNA for the CDR3 is TGCGCCAGCAGCTTGACAGGACCACGGTCGGATGAAAAACTGTTTTTT.

The genes are TRBV27 and TRBJ1-6; TRBD1 matches 7 bases. Germline V lookup: CDR1 MNHEY, CDR2 SMNVEV (reference sequence). The V segment lost 1 base and the J segment 5 bases; nucleotides outside the gene matches: 8. The CDR3 has 17 residues. In DNA, the CDR3 is TGTGCCAGCAGTTTATGGGAGCAGGGACAGAATAATTCACCCCTCCACTTT. Its translation: CASSLWEQGQNNSPLHF.

The genes are TRBV27 and TRBJ1-2; 8 positions agree with TRBD1. This CDR3 is 13 amino acids long. Germline V gene sequence: CDR1 MNHEY, CDR2 SMNVEV (reference sequence). Unmatched junction bases numbered 7, after V lost 6 bases and J lost 7 bases. CDR3 residues: CASRPDRGSGYTF. Here the CDR3 DNA reads TGTGCCAGCAGACCTGACAGGGGCTCTGGCTACACCTTC.

V usage is TRBV5-1 and J usage is TRBJ2-4; 11 bases map to TRBD2. The germline V gene encodes CDR1 SGHRS and CDR2 YFSETQ. CDR3 length equals 19 residues. V shed 2 bases and J 1 base; nucleotides not matched to a gene: 11. CDR3: CASSLTSGRGSRAKNIQYF. CDR3 nucleotide sequence: TGCGCCAGCAGCTTAACTAGCGGGAGAGGGAGTAGGGCCAAAAACATTCAGTACTTC.

The rearrangement links TRBV2 to TRBJ1-1; D may be TRBD1 (5 bases). Germline-derived CDR1 and CDR2 are SNHLY and FYNNEI. With 1 base removed from V and 5 bases from J, the gap between germline ends came to 14 bases. The CDR3 extends over 15 amino acids. The CDR3 DNA sequence: TGTGCCAGCAGTGAAGGGGGCCCCATAGGAACTGAAGCTTTCTTT. It codes for CASSEGGPIGTEAFF.

The V call is TRBV18, the J call TRBJ2-5, with a weak D call TRBD2 (5 bases). The CDR3 has 13 amino acids. The ends were cut back, 6 bases at V and 3 bases at J, with 11 bases in the middle. The germline CDR1 and CDR2 sequences are KGHSH and LQKENI. CDR3 nucleotide sequence: TGTGCCAGCTCTTCCTACGGGAAAGAGACCCAGTACTTC. Translated, it gives CASSSYGKETQYF.

The V gene is TRBV9, the J gene TRBJ2-1, with 9 bases that match TRBD2. The germline CDR1 and CDR2 sequences are SGDLS and YYNGEE. The junction had 11 bases not matched to a gene; V was cut back by 0 bases and J by 4 bases. This CDR3 is 18 amino acids long. CDR3 bases: TGTGCCAGCAGCGTAGAAATCGTTGGGCTAGCGGGGTACAATGAGCAGTTCTTC. Amino acid sequence: CASSVEIVGLAGYNEQFF.

This rearrangement joins TRBV5-5 to TRBJ2-2, with D possibly TRBD1 on 6 matching bases. The CDR3 sequence is 16 residues long. Trimming took off 3 bases at V and 7 bases at J, with 19 bases between the two ends. Germline V gene data show CDR1 as SGHKS and CDR2 as YYEKEE (reference sequence). The CDR3 loop is CASSSEPRGMNGELFF. As DNA, the CDR3 is TGTGCCAGCAGCTCGGAACCAAGGGGGATGAACGGGGAGCTGTTTTTT. Combining the CDR3 with reference TRBV5-5 and TRBJ2-2 gives the whole variable domain DAGVTQSPTHLIKTRGQQVTLRCSPISGHKSVSWYQQVLGQGPQFIFQYYEKEERGRGNFPDRFSARQFPNYSSELNVNALLLGDSALYLCASSSEPRGMNGELFFGEGSRLTVL.

The rearrangement links TRBV18 to TRBJ1-3; D is perhaps TRBD1 (5 bases). The CDR3 loop spans 15 amino acids. Deletions cut 6 bases from V and 2 bases from J, with 14 bases between. CDR1 KGHSH and CDR2 LQKENI come from the germline V gene. The CDR3 sequence is CASSTKEGTGNTIYF. In DNA, the CDR3 is TGTGCCAGCTCGACTAAGGAGGGGACTGGAAACACCATATATTTT.

This rearrangement joins TRBV3-1 (or the pseudogene TRBV3-2) to TRBJ2-3, with D possibly being TRBD2 (5 bases). V lost 1 base, J lost 5 bases, and 10 bases lay in between. CDR3 size: 14 residues. CDR1 is LGHDT and CDR2 is YNNKEL in the germline V gene (reference sequence). The CDR3 loop reads CASSQGRRGDTQYF. In DNA, the CDR3 is TGTGCCAGCAGCCAAGGCCGTCGGGGAGATACGCAGTATTTT.

The chain links TRBV5-1 to TRBJ2-2; 8 nucleotides line up with TRBD2. V was pared by 5 bases and J by 4 bases, with 10 bases of the junction left unmatched. The CDR3 covers 16 residues. Germline-derived CDR1 and CDR2 are SGHRS and YFSETQ. CDR3 coding DNA: TGCGCCAGCAGTTACGGGGCGGGGGGCGTCACCGGGGAGCTGTTTTTT. Its translation: CASSYGAGGVTGELFF.

V gene TRBV19 combines with J gene TRBJ1-5, with TRBD1 matching over 12 bases. The CDR3 covers 15 residues. Germline loops: CDR1 LNHDA, CDR2 SQIVND (reference sequence). V lost 8 bases and J lost 7; bases outside the gene matches: 9. The CDR3 coding sequence is TGTGCCAGTCTCCCGGGACAGGGGGCCGAACAGCCCCAGCATTTT. This translates into CASLPGQGAEQPQHF.

The genes are TRBV3-1 (or the pseudogene TRBV3-2) and TRBJ2-3; TRBD2 matches at 9 bases. CDR1 is LGHDT, CDR2 YNNKEL, per germline (reference sequence). This CDR3 is built from 18 residues. Trimming cost V 3 bases and J 0 bases; bases outside gene matches: 10. CDR3 bases: TGTGCCAGCAGCCATGCTACTGTGCGGGAGGGAAGCACAGATACGCAGTATTTT. Its translation: CASSHATVREGSTDTQYF.

The chain is built from TRBV5-5 and TRBJ2-1, with 8 positions matching TRBD2. J gave up 9 bases and V 8 bases, and 10 bases lay outside the gene matches. CDR1 and CDR2 (germline): SGHKS, YYEKEE (reference sequence). CDR3 length: 13 amino acids. The CDR3 spells CASRLAGRGEQFF. CDR3 coding DNA: TGTGCCAGTCGTCTAGCGGGTAGGGGTGAGCAGTTCTTC.

The chain employs TRBV7-9 and TRBJ1-4, with D unresolved. Trimming removed 1 base from V and 7 bases from J, with 7 bases in between. Germline V CDR1 and CDR2: SEHNR, FQNEAQ (reference sequence). The CDR3 runs 13 residues. The CDR3 nucleotides read TGTGCCAGCAGCTTAGACTCTGGTGAAAAACTGTTTTTT. The encoded protein is CASSLDSGEKLFF.

This chain connects TRBV6-5 to TRBJ1-4, with TRBD1 as a possible D gene (6 bases). V lost 8 bases and J 8 bases, leaving 21 bases between the germline ends. This CDR3 contains 15 residues. In germline, CDR1 is MNHEY, CDR2 SVGAGI. CDR3 nucleotides: TGTGCCAGCGGAAAAGGGGGACCCTCGTGGGAAAAACTGTTTTTT. It encodes CASGKGGPSWEKLFF.

The V gene is TRBV2, the J gene TRBJ1-2; 10 bases line up with TRBD1. CDR3 length equals 16 residues. Germline CDR1 and CDR2: SNHLY and FYNNEI. The J segment lost 6 bases and the V segment lost 3 bases, leaving 10 bases of the junction unmatched. The CDR3 loop is CASSELKRTGGNGYTF. CDR3 in DNA: TGTGCCAGCAGTGAGCTTAAGAGGACAGGGGGTAATGGCTACACCTTC.

V is TRBV19 and J is TRBJ1-1, with D possibly TRBD1 on 6 matching bases. V dropped 4 bases and J dropped 0 bases, with 18 bases sitting between them. CDR1 LNHDA and CDR2 SQIVND come from the germline V gene (reference sequence). This CDR3 has 17 residues. Here the CDR3 DNA reads TGTGCCAGTAGTACTAAGGGGGGGGTTCGGGTGAACACTGAAGCTTTCTTT. Its protein is CASSTKGGVRVNTEAFF.

This clone was detected a few times. The chain recombines TRBV9 with TRBJ2-2, with D possibly TRBD1 on 5 matching bases. In germline, CDR1 is SGDLS, CDR2 YYNGEE. This CDR3 has 16 amino acids. Deletions cut 0 bases from V and 1 base from J, with 10 bases between. CDR3 amino acids: CASSVGARVNTGELFF. CDR3 nucleotide sequence: TGTGCCAGCAGCGTAGGGGCCAGGGTGAACACCGGGGAGCTGTTTTTT.

The rearrangement links TRBV7-9 to TRBJ2-3, with 10 nucleotides matching TRBD2. Germline V lookup: CDR1 SEHNR, CDR2 FQNEAQ (reference sequence). Trimming removed 9 bases from V and 0 bases from J; junction bases left unmatched: 9. CDR3 length: 16 residues. DNA for the CDR3: TGTGCCAGTAGCGCACTAGCGGGATTTAGCACAGATACGCAGTATTTT. Translated, it gives CASSALAGFSTDTQYF.

The CDR3 nucleotides read TGTGCCAGCAGAGGACTAGCGGGGGGCACCGGGGAGCTGTTTTTT. It codes for CASRGLAGGTGELFF. The chain employs TRBV6-5 and TRBJ2-2; TRBD2 matches 14 bases. After removal of 6 bases from V and 4 bases from J, the junction contained 1 base not matched to a gene. The CDR3 runs 15 residues. Germline V CDR1 and CDR2: MNHEY, SVGAGI.

The CDR3: CASSGGVVPYEQYF. The CDR3 nucleotides read TGTGCCTCCTCGGGGGGAGTAGTCCCCTACGAGCAGTACTTC. This chain uses TRBV30 with TRBJ2-7; 7 bases fit TRBD2. This CDR3 contains 14 residues. Germline CDR1 GTSNPN, CDR2 SVGIG (reference sequence). J lost 2 bases, V lost 7 bases, and 11 bases had no gene match. Complete variable domain (other parts from reference TRBV30 and TRBJ2-7): SQTIHQWPATLVQPVGSPLSLECTVEGTSNPNLYWYRQAAGRGLQLLFYSVGIGQISSEVPQNLSASRPQDRQFILSSKKLLLSDSGFYLCASSGGVVPYEQYFGPGTRLTVT.